Listed below are T cell receptor beta chains from one sample, sequenced in a study of esophageal squamous cell carcinoma under preoperative chemotherapy. Each CDR3 protein is one row after TCRdb ran MiXCR on the PCR reads. Seen here are around 10,000 distinct CDR3 sequences, about 48% observed once, and the top ten hold approximately 14%. Sampling was done from a patient given preoperative chemotherapy. These receptors were collected from a human donor with esophageal squamous cell carcinoma. The donor label of this sample is uncertain. Both conserved end residues are part of each CDR3. D genes are given only for firm matches. The size of a clone is reported for some rows only, either as once, few or many, or as a class for expanded clones.

clone_size	d_call	v_call	j_call	cdr3_aa	cdr3_nt
-	-	TRBV6-5	TRBJ2-3	CASSYAGGTGTQFF	TGTGCCAGCAGTTACGCTGGGGGCACAGGGACGCAGTTTTTT
-	-	TRBV6-5	TRBJ2-3	CASSYRGGVTETQYF	TGTGCCAGCAGTTACCGGGGAGGAGTCACAGAGACGCAGTATTTC
once	-	TRBV6-1	TRBJ2-6	CASSEGSGANVLTF	TGTGCCAGCAGTGAAGGCTCTGGGGCCAACGTCCTGACTTTC
-	-	TRBV11-1	TRBJ2-3	CASSLGLADTQYF	TGTGCCAGCAGCTTAGGGCTAGCGGATACGCAGTATTTT
-	-	TRBV10-3	TRBJ2-3	CAGSGARSKETQYF	TGTGCGGGGAGTGGGGCCCGGAGCAAAGAGACCCAGTATTTC
-	-	TRBV10-3	TRBJ2-1	CASPGSTDAQYF	TGTGCCTCGCCTGGGAGCACAGATGCGCAGTACTTT
few	-	TRBV18	TRBJ1-1	CASSPPRGTGNTEAFF	TGTGCCAGCTCACCCCCCCGAGGGACCGGGAACACTGAAGCTTTCTTT
-	TRBD1	TRBV6-5	TRBJ2-3	CASSSRRQGEMTDTQYF	TGTGCCAGCAGTTCCAGACGACAGGGGGAGATGACAGATACGCAGTATTTT
-	-	TRBV6-5	TRBJ2-3	CASSYPGLNTQYF	TGTGCCAGCAGTTACCCCGGCCTAAATACGCAGTATTTC
medium-sized	-	TRBV11-3	TRBJ2-3	CASSGSFGGGMLSTQYF	TGTGCCAGCAGCGGGAGTTTCGGAGGCGGAATGCTTTCTACGCAGTATTTT
-	TRBD2	TRBV11-2	TRBJ2-1	CASSLEAGFNNEQFF	TGTGCCAGCAGCTTAGAAGCGGGATTCAACAATGAGCAGTTCTTC
many	-	TRBV11-2	TRBJ2-7	CASSLRVTGVSSEQYF	TGTGCCAGCAGCTTACGGGTCACGGGAGTGAGTAGCGAGCAGTACTTC
few	TRBD1	TRBV6-5	TRBJ2-1	CASSYSGTGTTYEQFF	TGTGCCAGCAGTTACTCTGGGACAGGGACTACCTACGAGCAGTTCTTC
-	-	TRBV6-1	TRBJ2-2	CASSEAQATEELFF	TGTGCCAGCAGTGAGGCACAGGCTACCGAGGAGCTGTTTTTT
-	TRBD1	TRBV6-1	TRBJ2-4	CASGAVGGRDKEIQYF	TGTGCCAGCGGGGCGGTAGGGGGCCGTGACAAAGAGATCCAGTACTTC
-	TRBD1	TRBV7-2	TRBJ2-5	CASSATGDGYNEQYF	TGTGCCAGCAGCGCCACAGGGGATGGGTACAATGAGCAGTACTTC
-	TRBD2	TRBV6-1	TRBJ2-2	CASTSGINTGEQFF	TGTGCCAGCACTAGCGGGATCAACACAGGTGAGCAGTTTTTT
once	-	TRBV6-5	TRBJ2-3	CASSYPGLAVSKNKQYF	TGTGCCAGCAGTTACCCGGGCCTGGCTGTGAGCAAAAATAAGCAGTACTTT
many	TRBD1	TRBV6-1	TRBJ2-2	CASSEANRGPNTGELFF	TGTGCCAGCAGTGAAGCCAACAGGGGCCCGAACACCGGGGAGCTGTTTTTT
many	-	TRBV12-3/TRBV12-4	TRBJ1-5	CASSLSPRGGQPQHF	TGTGCCAGCAGTTTAAGTCCCAGGGGCGGTCAGCCCCAGCATTTT
medium-sized	-	TRBV12-3/TRBV12-4	TRBJ2-2	CASSKIRGTGELFF	TGTGCCAGCAGTAAGATTCGTGGGACCGGGGAGCTGTTTTTT
many	TRBD1	TRBV7-9	TRBJ2-1	CASGQGNYEQFF	TGTGCCAGCGGACAGGGGAACTACGAGCAGTTCTTC
-	-	TRBV19	TRBJ1-5	CASSGPVFEPQHF	TGTGCCAGTTCGGGACCTGTCTTCGAGCCCCAGCATTTT
-	-	TRBV7-2	TRBJ2-2	CASSPYTGELFF	TGTGCCAGCAGCCCATACACCGGGGAGCTGTTTTTT
-	TRBD2	TRBV6-4	TRBJ2-3	CASSDVAGSTDTQYF	TGTGCCAGCAGTGACGTAGCGGGATCCACAGATACGCAGTATTTT
many	TRBD2	TRBV6-1	TRBJ2-1	CASRSLTSGRKIYNEQFF	TGTGCCAGCAGATCCCTGACTAGCGGGAGGAAGATTTACAATGAGCAGTTCTTC